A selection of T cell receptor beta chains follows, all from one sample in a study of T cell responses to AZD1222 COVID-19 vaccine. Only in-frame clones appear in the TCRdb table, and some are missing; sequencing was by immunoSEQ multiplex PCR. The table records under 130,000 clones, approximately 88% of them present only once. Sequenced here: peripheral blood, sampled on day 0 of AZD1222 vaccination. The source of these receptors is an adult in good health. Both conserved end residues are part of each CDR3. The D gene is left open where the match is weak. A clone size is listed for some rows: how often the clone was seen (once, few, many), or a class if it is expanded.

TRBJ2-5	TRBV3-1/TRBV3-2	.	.	CASSPDPYTVLRDF	TGTGCCAGCAGCCCGGATCCATATACGGTTCTAAGGGACTTC
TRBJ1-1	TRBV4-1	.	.	CASSPQSGDTEAFF	TGCGCCAGCAGCCCGCAATCAGGGGACACTGAAGCTTTCTTT
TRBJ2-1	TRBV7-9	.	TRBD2	CASSPSGRKANEQFF	TGTGCCAGCAGCCCTAGCGGGAGGAAGGCAAATGAGCAGTTCTTC
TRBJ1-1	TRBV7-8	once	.	CASSPARVDTEAFF	TGTGCCAGCAGCCCGGCCAGGGTGGACACTGAAGCTTTCTTT
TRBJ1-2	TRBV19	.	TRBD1	CASSPPVPGGYGYTF	TGTGCCAGTAGTCCACCCGTGCCAGGGGGCTATGGCTACACCTTC
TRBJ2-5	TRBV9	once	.	CASSVGFGAQETQYF	TGTGCCAGCAGCGTAGGATTTGGGGCTCAAGAGACCCAGTACTTC
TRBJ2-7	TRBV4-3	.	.	CASSPAGTSGYEQYF	TGCGCCAGCAGCCCTGCAGGGACCTCAGGGTACGAGCAGTACTTC
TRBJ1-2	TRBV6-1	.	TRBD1	CASSEAPGQAFYGYTF	TGTGCCAGCAGTGAAGCACCGGGACAGGCTTTCTATGGCTACACCTTC
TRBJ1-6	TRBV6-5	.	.	CASSYSEGRWDSPLHF	TGTGCCAGCAGTTACTCGGAGGGGCGCTGGGATTCACCCCTCCACTTT
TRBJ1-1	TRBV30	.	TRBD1	CAWKDHRGLVAFF	TGTGCCTGGAAGGACCACAGGGGACTGGTGGCTTTCTTT
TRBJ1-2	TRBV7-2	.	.	CASSLDGQGIGYTF	TGTGCCAGCAGCTTAGACGGGCAGGGGATCGGCTACACCTTC
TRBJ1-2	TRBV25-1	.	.	CASSEWGPRGSYTF	TGTGCCAGCAGTGAATGGGGGCCCAGAGGTTCCTACACCTTC
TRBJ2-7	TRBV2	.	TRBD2	CASRGGLAETGEQYF	TGTGCCAGCAGGGGGGGACTAGCGGAGACGGGTGAGCAGTACTTC
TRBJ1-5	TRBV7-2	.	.	CASSLGGEGQPQHF	TGTGCCAGCAGCTTAGGAGGGGAGGGTCAGCCCCAGCATTTT
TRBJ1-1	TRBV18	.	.	CASSPGQPRGVAFF	TGTGCCAGCTCACCAGGGCAGCCAAGGGGAGTAGCTTTCTTT
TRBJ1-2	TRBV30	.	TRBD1	CAWTDPGQLDGYTF	TGTGCCTGGACGGACCCGGGACAGTTAGATGGCTACACCTTC
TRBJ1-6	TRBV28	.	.	CASRGDKNYNSPLHF	TGTGCCAGCAGGGGGGACAAAAACTATAATTCACCCCTCCACTTT
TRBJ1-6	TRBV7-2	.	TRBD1	CASSLGGTANNSPLHF	TGTGCCAGCAGCTTAGGGGGGACAGCGAATAATTCACCCCTCCACTTT
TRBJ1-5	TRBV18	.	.	CASSLAGTGGNQPQHF	TGTGCCAGCTCACTAGCCGGGACGGGGGGCAATCAGCCCCAGCATTTT
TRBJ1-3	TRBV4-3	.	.	CASSQGVIRDTIYF	TGCGCCAGCAGCCAAGGGGTTATCAGGGACACCATATATTTT
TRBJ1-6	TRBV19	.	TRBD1	CASSIFVGRGHSPLHF	TGTGCCAGTAGTATCTTTGTGGGAAGGGGGCACTCACCCCTCCACTTT
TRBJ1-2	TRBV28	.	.	CASSLVRPNYGYTF	TGTGCCAGCAGTTTAGTACGTCCTAACTATGGCTACACCTTC
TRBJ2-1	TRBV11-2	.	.	CASSLGFSRGEEQFF	TGTGCCAGCAGCTTAGGGTTTTCGAGGGGGGAAGAGCAGTTCTTC
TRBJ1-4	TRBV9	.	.	CASSPRPTPTNEKLFF	TGTGCCAGCAGCCCCCGCCCAACTCCAACTAATGAAAAACTGTTTTTT
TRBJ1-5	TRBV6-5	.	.	CASEWQEGYQPQHF	TGTGCCAGCGAGTGGCAGGAGGGGTATCAGCCCCAGCATTTT
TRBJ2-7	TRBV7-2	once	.	CASSFGPGSSYEQYF	TGTGCCAGCAGCTTCGGACCGGGCAGTTCCTACGAGCAGTACTTC
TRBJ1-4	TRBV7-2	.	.	CASSLTPLGGGNEKLFF	TGTGCCAGCAGCTTGACGCCGCTAGGGGGAGGTAATGAAAAACTGTTTTTT
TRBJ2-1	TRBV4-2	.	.	CASSQEPSALYNEQFF	TGTGCCAGCAGCCAAGAACCTAGCGCCCTATACAATGAGCAGTTCTTC
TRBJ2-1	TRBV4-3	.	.	CASSQVGGDNEQFF	TGCGCCAGCAGCCAAGTAGGGGGGGACAATGAGCAGTTCTTC